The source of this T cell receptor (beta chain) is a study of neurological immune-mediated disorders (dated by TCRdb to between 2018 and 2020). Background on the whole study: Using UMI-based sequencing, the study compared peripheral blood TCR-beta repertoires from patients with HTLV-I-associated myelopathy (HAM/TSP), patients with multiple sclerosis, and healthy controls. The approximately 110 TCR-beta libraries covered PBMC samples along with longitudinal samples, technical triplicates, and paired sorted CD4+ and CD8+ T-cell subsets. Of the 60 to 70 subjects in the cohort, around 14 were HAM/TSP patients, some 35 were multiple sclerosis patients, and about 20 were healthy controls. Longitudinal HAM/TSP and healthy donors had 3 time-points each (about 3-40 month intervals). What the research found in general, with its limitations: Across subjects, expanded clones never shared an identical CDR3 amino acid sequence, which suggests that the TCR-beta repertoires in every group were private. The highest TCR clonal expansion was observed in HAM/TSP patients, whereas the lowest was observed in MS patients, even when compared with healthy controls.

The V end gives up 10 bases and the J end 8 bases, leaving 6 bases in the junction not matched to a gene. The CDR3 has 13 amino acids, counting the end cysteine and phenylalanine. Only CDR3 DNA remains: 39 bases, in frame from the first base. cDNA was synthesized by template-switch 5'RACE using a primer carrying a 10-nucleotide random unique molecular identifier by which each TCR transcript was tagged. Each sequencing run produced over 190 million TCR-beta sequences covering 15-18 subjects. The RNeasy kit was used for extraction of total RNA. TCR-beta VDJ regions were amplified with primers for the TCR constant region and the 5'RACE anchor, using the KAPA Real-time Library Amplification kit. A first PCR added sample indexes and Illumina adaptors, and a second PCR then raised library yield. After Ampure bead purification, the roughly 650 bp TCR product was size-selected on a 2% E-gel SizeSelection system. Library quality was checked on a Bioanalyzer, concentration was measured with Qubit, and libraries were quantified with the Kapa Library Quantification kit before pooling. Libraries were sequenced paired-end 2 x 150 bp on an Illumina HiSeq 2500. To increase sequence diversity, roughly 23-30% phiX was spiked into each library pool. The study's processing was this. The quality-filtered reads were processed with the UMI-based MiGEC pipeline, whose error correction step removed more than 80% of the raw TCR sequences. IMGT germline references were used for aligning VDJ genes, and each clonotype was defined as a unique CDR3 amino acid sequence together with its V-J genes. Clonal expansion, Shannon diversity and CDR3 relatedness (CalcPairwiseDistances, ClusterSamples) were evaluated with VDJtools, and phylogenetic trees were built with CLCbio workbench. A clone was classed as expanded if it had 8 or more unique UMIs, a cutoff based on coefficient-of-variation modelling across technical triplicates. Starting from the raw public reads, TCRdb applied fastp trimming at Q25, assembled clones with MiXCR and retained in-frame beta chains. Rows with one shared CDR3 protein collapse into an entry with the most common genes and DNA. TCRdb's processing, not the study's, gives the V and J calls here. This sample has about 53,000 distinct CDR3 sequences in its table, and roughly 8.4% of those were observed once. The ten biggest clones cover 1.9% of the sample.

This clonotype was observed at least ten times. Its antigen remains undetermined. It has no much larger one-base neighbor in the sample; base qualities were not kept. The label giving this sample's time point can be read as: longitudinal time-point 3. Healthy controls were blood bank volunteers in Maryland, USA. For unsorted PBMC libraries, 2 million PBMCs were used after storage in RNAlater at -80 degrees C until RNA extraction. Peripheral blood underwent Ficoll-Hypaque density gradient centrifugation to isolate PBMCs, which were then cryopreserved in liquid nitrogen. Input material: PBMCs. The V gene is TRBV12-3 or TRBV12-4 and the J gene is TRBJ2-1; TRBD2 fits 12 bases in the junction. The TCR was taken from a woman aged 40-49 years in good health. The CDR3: CATRTSGKDEQFF. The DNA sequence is TGTGCCACCAGGACTAGCGGGAAGGATGAGCAGTTCTTC.